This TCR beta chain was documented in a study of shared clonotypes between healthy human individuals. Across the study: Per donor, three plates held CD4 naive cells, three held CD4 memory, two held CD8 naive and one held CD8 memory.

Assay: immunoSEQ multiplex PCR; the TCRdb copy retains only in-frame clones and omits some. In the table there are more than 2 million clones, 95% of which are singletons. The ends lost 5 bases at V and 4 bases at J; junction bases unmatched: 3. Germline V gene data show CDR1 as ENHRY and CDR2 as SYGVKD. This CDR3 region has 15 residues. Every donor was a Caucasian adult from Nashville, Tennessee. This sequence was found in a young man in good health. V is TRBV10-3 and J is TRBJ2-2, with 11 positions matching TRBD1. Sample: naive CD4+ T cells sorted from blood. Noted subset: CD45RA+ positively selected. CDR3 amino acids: CAISSGTGGTGELFF. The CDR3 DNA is TGTGCCATCAGTTCCGGGACAGGGGGCACCGGGGAGCTGTTTTTT.